This TCR beta chain was recorded in a study of cytomegalovirus exposure and HLA in healthy donors. General study results and limits: According to reports, the classifier identified cytomegalovirus status with high specificity and sensitivity. A list of around 160 TCR beta chains associated with cytomegalovirus was given.

Some clones are missing from TCRdb's copy, which holds only in-frame ones; the method was immunoSEQ multiplex PCR. Altogether 150,000 to 200,000 clones are present, roughly nine tenths being singletons, with the ten largest covering 5% to 7%. In regard to this clone: Its specificity is unknown.

The sequence came from a woman aged 25 to 39 in good health and CMV-seronegative. Sequences were obtained from PBMCs.

The CDR3 bases are TGTGCCAGCAGACCGGGAGGGCCTATCGAGCAGTACTTC. This codes for CASRPGGPIEQYF. The chain combines TRBV28 with TRBJ2-7, with 8 bases matching TRBD2. CDR1 is MDHEN, CDR2 SYDVKM, per germline. Germline trimming cut 6 bases from V and 6 bases from J; bases unmatched to any gene: 7. There are 13 residues in the CDR3.